The text below deals with one T cell receptor (beta chain). No antigen is known for it. Per germline, CDR1 SGHTA and CDR2 FQGNSA. The trim removed 5 bases at V and 4 bases at J, leaving 5 bases unmatched. The CDR3 loop spans 14 amino acids. The record originates from a study of cytomegalovirus exposure and HLA in healthy donors. General observations from the study: The study put 150 to 200 TCR beta chains on its list as cytomegalovirus-associated. Reports described diagnosis of cytomegalovirus status by the classifier as highly specific and sensitive.

PCR was performed using 60 Vbeta and 13 Jbeta primers. This table comes from immunoSEQ multiplex PCR, and its TCRdb copy is limited to in-frame clones, with some not included. The table has under 200,000 clones, about 64% seen once; the top ten hold over 1.2%. Donors were ostensibly healthy at sampling, although undocumented immune exposures were probable. Source material: PBMCs. The receptor's source is a man aged 45-65 years in good health and CMV-seronegative. The rearrangement uses TRBV7-2 and TRBJ1-1; 9 bases are shared with TRBD1. As DNA, the CDR3 is TGTGCCAGCAGCGGAAGGGACAGGGTCACTGAAGCTTTCTTT. Its protein product is CASSGRDRVTEAFF. The full variable domain, with the rest looked up from reference TRBV7-2 and TRBJ1-1, is GAGVSQSPSNKVTEKGKDVELRCDPISGHTALYWYRQSLGQGLEFLIYFQGNSAPDKSGLPSDRFSAERTGGSVSTLTIQRTQQEDSAVYLCASSGRDRVTEAFFGQGTRLTVV.